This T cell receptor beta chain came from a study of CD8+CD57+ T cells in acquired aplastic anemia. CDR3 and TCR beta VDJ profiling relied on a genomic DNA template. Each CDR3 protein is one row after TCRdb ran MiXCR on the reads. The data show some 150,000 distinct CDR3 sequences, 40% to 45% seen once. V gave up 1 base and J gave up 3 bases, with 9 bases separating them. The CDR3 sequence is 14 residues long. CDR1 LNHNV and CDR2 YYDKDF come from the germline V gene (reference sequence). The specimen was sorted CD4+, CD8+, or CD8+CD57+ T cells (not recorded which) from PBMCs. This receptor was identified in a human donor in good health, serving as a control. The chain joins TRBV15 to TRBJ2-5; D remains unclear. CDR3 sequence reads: CATSRGALKETQYF. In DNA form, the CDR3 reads TGTGCCACCAGCAGAGGGGCCCTGAAAGAGACCCAGTACTTC.